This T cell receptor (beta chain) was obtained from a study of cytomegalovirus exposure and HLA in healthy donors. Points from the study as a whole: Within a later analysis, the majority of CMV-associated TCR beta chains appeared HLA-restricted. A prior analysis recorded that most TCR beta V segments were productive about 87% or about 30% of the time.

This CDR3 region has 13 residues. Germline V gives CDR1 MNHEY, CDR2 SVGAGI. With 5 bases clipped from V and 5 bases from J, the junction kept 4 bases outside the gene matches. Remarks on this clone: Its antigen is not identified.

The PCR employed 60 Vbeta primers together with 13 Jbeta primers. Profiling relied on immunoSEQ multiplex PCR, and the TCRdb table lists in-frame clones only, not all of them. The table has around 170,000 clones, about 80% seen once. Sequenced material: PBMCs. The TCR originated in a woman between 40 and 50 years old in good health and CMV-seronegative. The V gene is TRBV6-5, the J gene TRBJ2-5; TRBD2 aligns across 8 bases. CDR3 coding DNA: TGTGCCAGCAGTAGCGGGGGAGCGGAGACCCAGTACTTC. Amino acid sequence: CASSSGGAETQYF.